The 2 T cell receptor beta chains reported below all come from one sample, sequenced in a study of T-cell memory formation after mild COVID-19. TCRdb reprocessed the 5' RACE reads with MiXCR, giving one entry per CDR3 protein. The sample lists tens of thousands of distinct CDR3 sequences, approximately 15% seen once, with around 29% in the top ten. Sequencing was carried out using PBMCs or a T cell subset sorted from them (not recorded which). Receptor source: an adult woman who had mild COVID-19 (a few samples of this study predate the infection). Cell type and time point are not known.

This clonotype was detected only a few times. This sequence joins TRBV9 and TRBJ2-2, with 8 bases identical to TRBD2. With V trimmed by 2 bases and J by 0 bases, 6 bases remained unmatched. The CDR3 length is 17 residues. Germline-derived CDR1 and CDR2 are SGDLS and YYNGEE. The CDR3 is CASSVSLAGSNTGELFF. Written as DNA, the CDR3 is TGTGCCAGCAGCGTTAGCTTAGCGGGATCGAACACCGGGGAGCTGTTTTTT.

V gene TRBV15 combines with J gene TRBJ2-7; D gene uncertain. This CDR3 region has 11 residues. V lost 6 bases and J 3 bases, leaving 6 bases between the germline ends. In germline, CDR1 is LNHNV, CDR2 YYDKDF (reference sequence). CDR3 sequence: CATRDNYEQYF. The CDR3 DNA is TGTGCCACCAGAGACAACTACGAGCAGTACTTC. The full variable domain, rest sourced from reference TRBV15 and TRBJ2-7, is DAMVIQNPRYQVTQFGKPVTLSCSQTLNHNVMYWYQQKSSQAPKLLFHYYDKDFNNEADTPDNFQSRRPNTSFCFLDIRSPGLGDTAMYLCATRDNYEQYFGPGTRLTVT.